This paragraph reports one T cell receptor beta chain. The antigen remains undetermined. The data were produced by immunoSEQ multiplex PCR, yet TCRdb's version contains in-frame clones alone and is incomplete. The repertoire includes around 250,000 clones, around nine tenths of them detected once, and roughly 3% sits in the top ten. Treatment: approximately 18 received Ad26.COV2.S at low or high dose, single or two shots; about 5 received placebo; per-sample allocation not given. Collection of samples fell on day 63 after the first vaccine or placebo injection. An Ad26 vector expressing Wuhan-strain SARS-CoV-2 spike served as the vaccine. This entry is derived from a study of Ad26.COV2.S vaccination and SARS-CoV-2 variants. Study summary: Each vaccinee took Ad26.COV2.S intramuscularly, once or twice 56 days apart.

This CDR3 has 11 residues. Germline values: CDR1 DFQATT, CDR2 SNEGSKA (reference sequence). V was trimmed by 5 bases and J by 11 bases, leaving 13 bases between them. Study results and caveats: Placebo recipients had lower spike-specific TCR breadth than vaccine recipients.

The sequencing used peripheral blood, collected in a trial of Ad26.COV2.S vaccine versus placebo. The sequence was collected from a person between 18 and 65 years old who received the Ad26.COV2.S COVID-19 vaccine or a placebo. V is TRBV20-1 and J is TRBJ1-5; perhaps TRBD1 as D (5 bases). CDR3 bases: TGCAGTGCTTTCCAGGGTAAGACCCAGCATTTT. Translating it yields CSAFQGKTQHF.